The rows below give T cell receptor beta chains drawn from one sample of a study of blood T cell repertoires in COVID-19. Sequencing used immunoSEQ multiplex PCR; TCRdb keeps in-frame clones, though not all of them. The repertoire includes approximately 200,000 clones, about 84% of them detected once, and 8% to 10% sits in the top ten. Sequencing was done on a sample of PBMCs or T cells enriched from blood (not recorded which). Every receptor here comes from a woman in her 30s who had recovered from COVID-19. The CDR3 runs from the conserved cysteine through the conserved F or W. D genes are given only for firm matches. Part of the rows lack a size; the others show once, few, many or a class for expanded clones.

CDR3 DNA: TGTGCCTGGAGACGGGTCAGGGGGCTTGACACTGAAGCTTTCTTT
CDR3 protein: CAWRRVRGLDTEAFF
clone size: -
J gene: TRBJ1-1
D gene: TRBD1
V gene: TRBV30

CDR3 DNA: TGTGCCAGCAGTTCCCCGGGACTAACGAGTACCTACGAGCAGTACTTC
CDR3 protein: CASSSPGLTSTYEQYF
clone size: once
J gene: TRBJ2-7
D gene: TRBD2
V gene: TRBV28

CDR3 DNA: TGTGCCAGCAGCTTAGTAGGTGGGAGGGACTACGAGCAGTACTTC
CDR3 protein: CASSLVGGRDYEQYF
clone size: -
J gene: TRBJ2-7
D gene: TRBD2
V gene: TRBV7-6

CDR3 DNA: TGTGCCAGCCGCGGACAGACTGGCGGGGAGCTGTTTTTT
CDR3 protein: CASRGQTGGELFF
clone size: -
J gene: TRBJ2-2
D gene: -
V gene: TRBV6-4

CDR3 DNA: TGTGCCAGCAGCGGGTGGACAGGGACGGAAGAGCAGTACTTC
CDR3 protein: CASSGWTGTEEQYF
clone size: -
J gene: TRBJ2-7
D gene: TRBD1
V gene: TRBV5-5

CDR3 DNA: TGTGCCAGCAGTGAAAGGGGGCTAGGAGGGTACGAGCAGTACTTC
CDR3 protein: CASSERGLGGYEQYF
clone size: -
J gene: TRBJ2-7
D gene: -
V gene: TRBV6-1

CDR3 DNA: TGTGCCAGCAGCCTTATTTCAGGGGAGTATGGCTACACCTTC
CDR3 protein: CASSLISGEYGYTF
clone size: once
J gene: TRBJ1-2
D gene: -
V gene: TRBV27

CDR3 DNA: TGTGCCAGCAGCTCCGAGACTCCTAACACCGGGGAGCTGTTTTTT
CDR3 protein: CASSSETPNTGELFF
clone size: -
J gene: TRBJ2-2
D gene: -
V gene: TRBV2

CDR3 DNA: TGTGCCACCTACCAGGGACCGGGCGGGACTAGCATCTACGAGCAGTACTTC
CDR3 protein: CATYQGPGGTSIYEQYF
clone size: -
J gene: TRBJ2-7
D gene: TRBD2
V gene: TRBV28

CDR3 DNA: TGTGCCTGCAACGGACTGCGCTACGAGCAGTACTTC
CDR3 protein: CACNGLRYEQYF
clone size: -
J gene: TRBJ2-7
D gene: -
V gene: TRBV30

CDR3 DNA: TGTGCCAGCAGCTTAAGTAGTAATCAGCCCCAGCATTTT
CDR3 protein: CASSLSSNQPQHF
clone size: -
J gene: TRBJ1-5
D gene: -
V gene: TRBV11-2

CDR3 DNA: TGCGCCAGCAGCACCGGCCCCGGGGCCTACGAGCAGTACTTC
CDR3 protein: CASSTGPGAYEQYF
clone size: -
J gene: TRBJ2-7
D gene: -
V gene: TRBV5-1

CDR3 DNA: TGTGCCAGCAGCTCGGGGGGGGGAGTCCAGAGCTCCTACAATGAGCAGTTCTTC
CDR3 protein: CASSSGGGVQSSYNEQFF
clone size: -
J gene: TRBJ2-1
D gene: TRBD2
V gene: TRBV5-4

CDR3 DNA: TGCGCCAGCAGCTTAGGGACAGGGGGACTGTATAGCAATCAGCCCCAGCATTTT
CDR3 protein: CASSLGTGGLYSNQPQHF
clone size: -
J gene: TRBJ1-5
D gene: TRBD1
V gene: TRBV5-1

CDR3 DNA: TGTGCCAGCAGCCAAGATGGAGGGACAGGACCCTACGAGCAGTACTTC
CDR3 protein: CASSQDGGTGPYEQYF
clone size: once
J gene: TRBJ2-7
D gene: TRBD1
V gene: TRBV3-1/TRBV3-2

CDR3 DNA: TGTGCCAGCAGCTTTACGATGCAGGGAGGAGATACGCAGTATTTT
CDR3 protein: CASSFTMQGGDTQYF
clone size: once
J gene: TRBJ2-3
D gene: -
V gene: TRBV11-3

CDR3 DNA: TGTGCCAGCAGCCAAGAACAGATCACAGATACGCAGTATTTT
CDR3 protein: CASSQEQITDTQYF
clone size: once
J gene: TRBJ2-3
D gene: -
V gene: TRBV3-1/TRBV3-2

CDR3 DNA: TGCGCCAGCAGCTTGCAAGCGGCCCTGTACAATGAGCAGTTCTTC
CDR3 protein: CASSLQAALYNEQFF
clone size: -
J gene: TRBJ2-1
D gene: -
V gene: TRBV5-1

CDR3 DNA: TGTGCCAGCAGCCCCGGACAGGGTGAAGCTTTCTTT
CDR3 protein: CASSPGQGEAFF
clone size: -
J gene: TRBJ1-1
D gene: TRBD1
V gene: TRBV12-3/TRBV12-4

CDR3 DNA: TGTGCAAGTCGCTTAGCAACTAGCGGGAGCAAGGTTGAGCAGTTCTTC
CDR3 protein: CASRLATSGSKVEQFF
clone size: -
J gene: TRBJ2-1
D gene: -
V gene: TRBV12-2

CDR3 DNA: TGTGCCAGCAGCCAGAGCGGCCAAGAGACCCAGTACTTC
CDR3 protein: CASSQSGQETQYF
clone size: -
J gene: TRBJ2-5
D gene: -
V gene: TRBV9

CDR3 DNA: TGTGCCAGCAGTGGAAGGACAGGGCCAAACTATGGCTACACCTTC
CDR3 protein: CASSGRTGPNYGYTF
clone size: -
J gene: TRBJ1-2
D gene: TRBD1
V gene: TRBV25-1

CDR3 DNA: TGTGCCAGCTCACCACCGGTGAACAGGGGGTATGGCTACACCTTC
CDR3 protein: CASSPPVNRGYGYTF
clone size: -
J gene: TRBJ1-2
D gene: TRBD1
V gene: TRBV18

CDR3 DNA: TGTGCCAGCAGTTACTCACTCACAGTGAACTATGGCTACACCTTC
CDR3 protein: CASSYSLTVNYGYTF
clone size: -
J gene: TRBJ1-2
D gene: -
V gene: TRBV6-5

CDR3 DNA: TGTGCCAGCACCCCTTCGACAGGGGGGTTCTACGAGCAGTACTTC
CDR3 protein: CASTPSTGGFYEQYF
clone size: -
J gene: TRBJ2-7
D gene: TRBD1
V gene: TRBV6-2/TRBV6-3

CDR3 DNA: TGTGCCAGCAGCCAAAATAGCGGGAGTAGCGGCCACGAGCAGTACTTC
CDR3 protein: CASSQNSGSSGHEQYF
clone size: -
J gene: TRBJ2-7
D gene: TRBD2
V gene: TRBV3-1/TRBV3-2

CDR3 DNA: TGTGCCATAAAGGACAGGGAAATCCCTAATGAGCAGTTCTTC
CDR3 protein: CAIKDREIPNEQFF
clone size: -
J gene: TRBJ2-1
D gene: TRBD1
V gene: TRBV10-3

CDR3 DNA: TGCGCCAGCAGCTTAACAATAGCGGCGAACACCGGGGAGCTGTTTTTT
CDR3 protein: CASSLTIAANTGELFF
clone size: -
J gene: TRBJ2-2
D gene: -
V gene: TRBV5-1

CDR3 DNA: TGTGCCAGCACCCAGGACAGGGCAAACACTGAAGCTTTCTTT
CDR3 protein: CASTQDRANTEAFF
clone size: -
J gene: TRBJ1-1
D gene: TRBD1
V gene: TRBV28